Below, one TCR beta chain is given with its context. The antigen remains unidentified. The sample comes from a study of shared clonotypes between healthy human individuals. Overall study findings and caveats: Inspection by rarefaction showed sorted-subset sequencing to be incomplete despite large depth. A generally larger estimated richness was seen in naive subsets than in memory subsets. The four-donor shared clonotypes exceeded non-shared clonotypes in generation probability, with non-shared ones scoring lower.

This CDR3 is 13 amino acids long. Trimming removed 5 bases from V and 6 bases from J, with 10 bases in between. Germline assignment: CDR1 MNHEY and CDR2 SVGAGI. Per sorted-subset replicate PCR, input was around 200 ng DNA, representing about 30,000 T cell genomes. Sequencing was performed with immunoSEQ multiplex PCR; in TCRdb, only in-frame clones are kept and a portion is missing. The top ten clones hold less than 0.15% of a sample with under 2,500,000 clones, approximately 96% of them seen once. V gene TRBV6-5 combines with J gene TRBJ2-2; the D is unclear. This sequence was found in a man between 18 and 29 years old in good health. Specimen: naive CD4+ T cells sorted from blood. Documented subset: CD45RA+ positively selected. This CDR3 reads CASSVLNPGELFF. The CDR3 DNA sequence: TGTGCCAGCAGTGTCTTAAACCCCGGGGAGCTGTTTTTT.